The present TCR beta chain was sequenced within a study of technical replicates of blood from a few donors. The CDR3 is 14 amino acids. CDR1 and CDR2 (germline): SGDLS, YYNGEE. Between the trimmed V and J ends, which lost 0 bases and 3 bases, there was a span of 10 bases. Sequencing used immunoSEQ multiplex PCR; TCRdb keeps in-frame clones, though not all of them. The table records about 93,000 clones, 95% of them present only once. This chain links TRBV9 with TRBJ2-7; tentatively, D is TRBD1 (5 bases). This receptor was obtained from a human donor in good health. Material for sequencing was T cells isolated from PBMCs. The CDR3: CASSVGSRDYEQYF. The DNA for the CDR3 is TGTGCCAGCAGCGTAGGGTCCAGGGACTACGAGCAGTACTTC.